A selection of T cell receptor beta chains follows, all from one sample in a study of patients and donors after allogeneic stem cell transplantation. MiXCR was run by TCRdb on the RT-PCR reads, yielding one entry per CDR3 protein. The sample holds hundreds of thousands of distinct CDR3 sequences, roughly 17% seen once. Specimen: blood, either unsorted or a sorted T cell fraction (not recorded which). Source of these receptors: a human donor who was either an allogeneic HSCT recipient or a stem cell or donor lymphocyte infusion donor (not recorded which). It is not recorded whose cells these are; they may come from a transplant donor. The CDR3 runs from the conserved cysteine through the conserved F or W. Fields, in order: D gene, clone size, V gene, J gene, CDR3 protein, CDR3 DNA. The D gene is left open where the match is weak. Clone sizes are given selectively: once, few, many, or a class where the clone is expanded.

d_call: .
clone_size: .
v_call: TRBV4-2
j_call: TRBJ1-2
cdr3_aa: CASSQASAGIYGYTF
cdr3_nt: TGTGCCAGCAGCCAAGCTTCGGCAGGCATCTATGGCTACACCTTC

d_call: TRBD1
clone_size: .
v_call: TRBV24-1
j_call: TRBJ2-7
cdr3_aa: CATATGDEQYF
cdr3_nt: TGTGCCACCGCCACAGGGGACGAGCAGTACTTC

d_call: TRBD2
clone_size: .
v_call: TRBV6-2/TRBV6-3
j_call: TRBJ2-5
cdr3_aa: CASSSLAGFQETQYF
cdr3_nt: TGTGCCAGCAGTTCCCTAGCGGGGTTCCAAGAGACCCAGTACTTC

d_call: .
clone_size: few
v_call: TRBV4-1
j_call: TRBJ1-2
cdr3_aa: CASSQVNKGPYGYTF
cdr3_nt: TGCGCCAGCAGCCAAGTAAACAAGGGCCCCTATGGCTACACCTTC

d_call: TRBD2
clone_size: few
v_call: TRBV28
j_call: TRBJ2-7
cdr3_aa: CASRLAGGPSGEQYF
cdr3_nt: TGTGCCAGCAGGTTAGCGGGAGGGCCCTCGGGTGAGCAGTACTTC

d_call: TRBD2
clone_size: .
v_call: TRBV19
j_call: TRBJ2-5
cdr3_aa: CASGSLAGVDETQYF
cdr3_nt: TGTGCCAGTGGGAGTTTAGCGGGAGTTGATGAGACCCAGTACTTC

d_call: .
clone_size: many
v_call: TRBV4-3
j_call: TRBJ1-5
cdr3_aa: CASSQDWMGGNQPQHF
cdr3_nt: TGCGCCAGCAGCCAAGATTGGATGGGGGGCAATCAGCCCCAGCATTTT

d_call: .
clone_size: few
v_call: TRBV4-1
j_call: TRBJ1-4
cdr3_aa: CASSQVTATNEKLFF
cdr3_nt: TGCGCCAGCAGCCAAGTGACAGCGACTAATGAAAAACTGTTTTTT

d_call: .
clone_size: few
v_call: TRBV4-1
j_call: TRBJ2-3
cdr3_aa: CASSWRASSTDTQYF
cdr3_nt: TGCGCCAGCAGCTGGAGGGCCTCTTCCACAGATACGCAGTATTTT

d_call: .
clone_size: few
v_call: TRBV2
j_call: TRBJ2-7
cdr3_aa: CASSVGTESKQYF
cdr3_nt: TGTGCCAGCAGTGTGGGGACGGAATCCAAGCAGTACTTC

d_call: TRBD1
clone_size: many
v_call: TRBV12-3/TRBV12-4
j_call: TRBJ1-1
cdr3_aa: CASSPDRVTEAFF
cdr3_nt: TGTGCCAGCAGCCCCGACAGGGTCACTGAAGCTTTCTTT

d_call: TRBD1
clone_size: few
v_call: TRBV2
j_call: TRBJ2-5
cdr3_aa: CASGGTGVETQYF
cdr3_nt: TGTGCCAGCGGGGGGACAGGGGTGGAGACCCAGTACTTC

d_call: TRBD1
clone_size: many
v_call: TRBV12-3/TRBV12-4
j_call: TRBJ2-1
cdr3_aa: CASTPRDRVSTEQFF
cdr3_nt: TGTGCCAGCACCCCCCGGGACAGGGTTTCAACTGAGCAGTTCTTC

d_call: .
clone_size: few
v_call: TRBV20-1
j_call: TRBJ2-3
cdr3_aa: CSAVTLFGPLPPDTQYF
cdr3_nt: TGCAGTGCTGTAACCCTTTTCGGGCCTCTCCCACCAGATACGCAGTATTTT

d_call: .
clone_size: many
v_call: TRBV4-1
j_call: TRBJ1-2
cdr3_aa: CASSQEAGDNYGYTF
cdr3_nt: TGCGCCAGCAGCCAAGAGGCGGGTGATAACTATGGCTACACCTTC

d_call: TRBD1
clone_size: .
v_call: TRBV5-1
j_call: TRBJ2-2
cdr3_aa: CASSFGQGPSGELFF
cdr3_nt: TGCGCCAGCAGCTTCGGACAGGGTCCTTCCGGGGAGCTGTTTTTT

d_call: .
clone_size: .
v_call: TRBV3-1
j_call: TRBJ2-1
cdr3_aa: CASSQELQGRVGNEQFF
cdr3_nt: TGTGCCAGCAGCCAAGAGTTGCAGGGGAGGGTCGGCAATGAGCAGTTCTTC